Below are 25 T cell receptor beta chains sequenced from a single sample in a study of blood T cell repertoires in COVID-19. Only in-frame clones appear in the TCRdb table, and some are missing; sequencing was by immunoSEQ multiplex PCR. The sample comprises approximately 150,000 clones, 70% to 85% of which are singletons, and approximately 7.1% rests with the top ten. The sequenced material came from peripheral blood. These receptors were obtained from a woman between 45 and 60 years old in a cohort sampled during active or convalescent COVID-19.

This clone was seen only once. Here the CDR3 DNA reads TGCGCCAGCAGCCCCACCTACAGGGACACTGAAGCTTTCTTT. Translating gives CASSPTYRDTEAFF. This chain connects TRBV5-1 to TRBJ1-1; a possible D gene is TRBD1 (6 bases). The CDR3 loop spans 14 amino acids. CDR1 and CDR2 from the germline V gene are SGHRS and YFSETQ. V dropped 4 bases and J dropped 3 bases, with 13 bases sitting between them.

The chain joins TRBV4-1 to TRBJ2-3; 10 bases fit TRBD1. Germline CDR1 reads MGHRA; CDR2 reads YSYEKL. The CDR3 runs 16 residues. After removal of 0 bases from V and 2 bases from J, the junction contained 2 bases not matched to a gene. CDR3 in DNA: TGCGCCAGCAGCCAAGAAGGACAGGGGGTCACAGATACGCAGTATTTT. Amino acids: CASSQEGQGVTDTQYF.

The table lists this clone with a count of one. DNA of the CDR3: TGTGCCAGCAAACAGGGGGCGGACACTGAAGCTTTCTTT. Amino acids: CASKQGADTEAFF. V is TRBV27 and J is TRBJ1-1; 9 bases align to TRBD1. Trimming cost V 7 bases and J 3 bases; bases outside gene matches: 3. Germline V gene lookup returns CDR1 MNHEY and CDR2 SMNVEV (reference sequence). There are 13 residues in the CDR3.

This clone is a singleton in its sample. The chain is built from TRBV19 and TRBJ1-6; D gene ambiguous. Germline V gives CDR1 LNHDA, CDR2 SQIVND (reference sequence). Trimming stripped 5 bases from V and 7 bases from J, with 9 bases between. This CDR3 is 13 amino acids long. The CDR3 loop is CASSWSVNSPLHF. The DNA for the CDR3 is TGTGCCAGTAGTTGGTCGGTAAATTCACCCCTCCACTTT.

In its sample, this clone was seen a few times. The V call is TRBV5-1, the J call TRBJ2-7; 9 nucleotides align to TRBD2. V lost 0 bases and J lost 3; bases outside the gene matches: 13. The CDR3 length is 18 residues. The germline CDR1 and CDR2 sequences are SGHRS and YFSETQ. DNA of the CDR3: TGCGCCAGCAGCTTGGGGCAGAATCCGGGACTAGCCGGCTACGAGCAGTACTTC. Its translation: CASSLGQNPGLAGYEQYF.

The CDR3 loop is CASSEAASGDNTGELFF. CDR3 nucleotide sequence: TGTGCCAGCAGTGAAGCCGCTAGCGGGGACAACACCGGGGAGCTGTTTTTT. The V gene is TRBV6-1, the J gene TRBJ2-2, with TRBD2 matching 9 bases. The J segment lost 2 bases and the V segment lost 0 bases, leaving 4 bases of the junction unmatched. This CDR3 has 17 amino acids. CDR1 is MNHNS, CDR2 SASEGT, per germline.

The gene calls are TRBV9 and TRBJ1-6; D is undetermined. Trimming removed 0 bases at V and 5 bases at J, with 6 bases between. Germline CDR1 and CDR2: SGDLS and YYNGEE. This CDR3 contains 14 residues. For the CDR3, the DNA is TGTGCCAGCAGCGTAGACTCGAATAATTCACCCCTCCACTTT. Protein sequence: CASSVDSNNSPLHF.

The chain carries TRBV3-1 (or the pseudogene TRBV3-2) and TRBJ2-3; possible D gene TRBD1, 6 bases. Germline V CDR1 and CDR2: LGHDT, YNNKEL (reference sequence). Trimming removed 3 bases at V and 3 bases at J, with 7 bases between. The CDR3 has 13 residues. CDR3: CASSHRGTDTQYF. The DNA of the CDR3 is TGTGCCAGCAGCCACAGGGGTACAGATACGCAGTATTTT.

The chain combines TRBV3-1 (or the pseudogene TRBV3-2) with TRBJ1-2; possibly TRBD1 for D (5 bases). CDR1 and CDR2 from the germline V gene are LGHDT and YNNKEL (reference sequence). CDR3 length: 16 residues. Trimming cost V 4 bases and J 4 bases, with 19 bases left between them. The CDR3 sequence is CASSPVSGTLGYGYTF. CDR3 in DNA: TGTGCCAGCAGCCCCGTATCAGGGACTTTAGGCTATGGCTACACCTTC.

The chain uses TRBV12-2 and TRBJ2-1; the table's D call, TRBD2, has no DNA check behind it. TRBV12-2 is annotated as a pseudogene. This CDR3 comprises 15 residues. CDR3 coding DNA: TGTGCAAGTCGCTTGGGGACTAGGAAGATCCATGAGCAGTTCTTC. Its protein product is CASRLGTRKIHEQFF.

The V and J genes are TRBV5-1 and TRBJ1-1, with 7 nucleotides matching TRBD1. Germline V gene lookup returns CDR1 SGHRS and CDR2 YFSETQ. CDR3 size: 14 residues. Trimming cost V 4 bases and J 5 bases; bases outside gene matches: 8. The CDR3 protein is CASSNGQVGTEAFF. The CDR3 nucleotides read TGCGCCAGCAGCAACGGACAGGTTGGAACTGAAGCTTTCTTT.

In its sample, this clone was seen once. Here the CDR3 DNA reads TGTGCCAGCAGCCTCGGGACAGGGTGGAACACTGAAGCTTTCTTT. The encoded protein is CASSLGTGWNTEAFF. The chain uses TRBV6-2 or TRBV6-3 and TRBJ1-1; 9 positions agree with TRBD1. CDR3 size: 15 residues. CDR1 is MNHEY, CDR2 SVGEGT, per germline. Trimming took 6 bases from V and 1 from J; bases not matched to a gene: 6.

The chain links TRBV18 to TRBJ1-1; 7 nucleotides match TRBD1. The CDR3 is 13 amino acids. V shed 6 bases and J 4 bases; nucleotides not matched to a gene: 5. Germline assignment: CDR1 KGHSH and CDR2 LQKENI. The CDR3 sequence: CASSPSGGTEAFF. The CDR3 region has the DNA TGTGCCAGCTCGCCCTCAGGGGGCACTGAAGCTTTCTTT.

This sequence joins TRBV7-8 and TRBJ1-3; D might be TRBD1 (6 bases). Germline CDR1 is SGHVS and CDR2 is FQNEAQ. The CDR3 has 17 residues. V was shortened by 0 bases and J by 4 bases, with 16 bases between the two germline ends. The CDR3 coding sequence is TGTGCCAGCAGCTTAGCCGTGGGGGCGGTGGAAGGAAACACCATATATTTT. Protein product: CASSLAVGAVEGNTIYF.

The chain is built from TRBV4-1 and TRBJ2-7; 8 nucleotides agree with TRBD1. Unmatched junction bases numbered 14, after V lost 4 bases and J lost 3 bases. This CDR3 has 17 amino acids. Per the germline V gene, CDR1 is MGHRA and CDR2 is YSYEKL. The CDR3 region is CASSPYRDRQKGYEQYF. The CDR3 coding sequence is TGCGCCAGCAGCCCGTATCGGGACAGGCAAAAGGGCTACGAGCAGTACTTC.

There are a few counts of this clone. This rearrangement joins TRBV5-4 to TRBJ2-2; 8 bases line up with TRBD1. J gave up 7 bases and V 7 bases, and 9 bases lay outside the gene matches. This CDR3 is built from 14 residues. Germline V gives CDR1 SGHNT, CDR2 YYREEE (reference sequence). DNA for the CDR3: TGTGCCAGCGGGGCAGGGGGCTACGGCGGGGAGCTGTTTTTT. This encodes CASGAGGYGGELFF.

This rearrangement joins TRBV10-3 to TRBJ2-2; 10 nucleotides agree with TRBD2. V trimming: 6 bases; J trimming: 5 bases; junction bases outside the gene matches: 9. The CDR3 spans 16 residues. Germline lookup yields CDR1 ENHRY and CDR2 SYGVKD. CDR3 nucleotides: TGTGCCATCAGGAGCGGGGGGGCCGGTGGTACCGGGGAGCTGTTTTTT. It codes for CAIRSGGAGGTGELFF.

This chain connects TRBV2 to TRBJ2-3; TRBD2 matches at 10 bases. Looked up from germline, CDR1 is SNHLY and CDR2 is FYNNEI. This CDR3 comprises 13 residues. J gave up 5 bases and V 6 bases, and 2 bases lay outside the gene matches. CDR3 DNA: TGTGCCAGCAGGGCTAGCGGGGGAGATACGCAGTATTTT. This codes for CASRASGGDTQYF.

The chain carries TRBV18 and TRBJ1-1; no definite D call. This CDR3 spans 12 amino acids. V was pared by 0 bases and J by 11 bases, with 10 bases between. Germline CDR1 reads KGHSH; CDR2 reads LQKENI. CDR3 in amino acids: CASSPPLSQAFF. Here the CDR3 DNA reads TGTGCCAGCTCACCACCCCTCAGTCAGGCTTTCTTT.

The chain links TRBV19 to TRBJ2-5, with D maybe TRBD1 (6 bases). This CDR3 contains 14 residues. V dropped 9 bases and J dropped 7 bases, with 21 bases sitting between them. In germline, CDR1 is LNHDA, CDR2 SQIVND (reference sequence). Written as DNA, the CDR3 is TGTGCCAGCAGTTCAGAAGGGGGAAGAGGGACCCAGTACTTC. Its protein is CASSSEGGRGTQYF.

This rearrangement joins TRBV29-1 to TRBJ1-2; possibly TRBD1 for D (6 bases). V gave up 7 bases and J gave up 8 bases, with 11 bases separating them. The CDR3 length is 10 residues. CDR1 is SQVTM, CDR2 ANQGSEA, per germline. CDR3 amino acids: CSASGVGYTF. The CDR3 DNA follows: TGCAGCGCGTCAGGGGTAGGCTACACCTTC.

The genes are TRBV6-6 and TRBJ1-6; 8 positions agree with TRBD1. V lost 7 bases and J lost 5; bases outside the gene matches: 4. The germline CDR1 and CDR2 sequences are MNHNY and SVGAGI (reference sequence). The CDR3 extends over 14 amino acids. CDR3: CASKGQGDNSPLHF. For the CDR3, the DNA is TGTGCCAGCAAAGGACAGGGTGATAATTCACCCCTCCACTTT.

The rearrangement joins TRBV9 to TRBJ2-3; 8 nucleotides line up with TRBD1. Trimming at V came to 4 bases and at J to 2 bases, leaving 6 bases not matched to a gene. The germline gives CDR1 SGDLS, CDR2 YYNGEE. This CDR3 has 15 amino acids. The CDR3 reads CASSPGQAPTDTQYF. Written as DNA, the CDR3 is TGTGCCAGCAGCCCGGGACAGGCACCCACAGATACGCAGTATTTT.

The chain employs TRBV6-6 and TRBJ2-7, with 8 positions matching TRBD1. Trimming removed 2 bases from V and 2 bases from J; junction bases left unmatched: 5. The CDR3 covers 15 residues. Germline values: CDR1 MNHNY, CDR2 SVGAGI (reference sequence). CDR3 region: CASSYRTGLTYEQYF. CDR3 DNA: TGTGCCAGCAGTTACCGGACAGGGTTGACCTACGAGCAGTACTTC.

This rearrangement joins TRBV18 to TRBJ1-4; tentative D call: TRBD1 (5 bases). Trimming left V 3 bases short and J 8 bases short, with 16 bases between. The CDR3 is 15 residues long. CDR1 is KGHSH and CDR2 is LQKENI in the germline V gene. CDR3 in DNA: TGTGCCAGCTCACCTGGGGACTCAATGAGGGAAAAACTGTTTTTT. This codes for CASSPGDSMREKLFF.